This TCR beta chain was retrieved from a study of response to subunit inactivated influenza vaccine. TCRdb re-called the RT-PCR reads through MiXCR, storing one row per CDR3 protein. Of some 180,000 distinct CDR3 sequences in the sample, around a tenth are singletons; the top ten hold under 13%. Note on this clonotype: What it binds is unknown.

Study conclusions and caveats: The study's authors posited that every seasonal influenza vaccination enlists few new T cells.

Germline CDR1 and CDR2: MNHEY and SMNVEV (reference sequence). V lost 0 bases to trimming and J lost 0 bases, with 10 bases between them. The CDR3 extends over 16 amino acids. The chain has TRBV27 and TRBJ2-3; possible D gene TRBD1, 5 bases. This clonotype was obtained from a man in his fifties who received an inactivated influenza vaccine. Source: non-naive T cells sorted from PBMCs, taken on the day of vaccination. CDR3 sequence: CASSLSRQTSTDTQYF. The CDR3 DNA sequence: TGTGCCAGCAGTTTATCACGACAGACTAGCACAGATACGCAGTATTTT.